This T cell receptor beta chain was obtained from a study of blood T cell repertoires in COVID-19. The wider study: The United States, Italy and Spain provided the acute and convalescent COVID-19 samples. In each case, the material was cDNA or gDNA derived from T cells, B-cell-depleted T cells, or PBMCs.

Looked up from germline, CDR1 is SGHAT and CDR2 is FQDESV (reference sequence). V lost 0 bases and J 0 bases, leaving 5 bases between the germline ends. This CDR3 spans 14 amino acids. Authors' analysis steps: Estimates of nucleated cell counts were drawn from the amplification of reference gene primers. Method: immunoSEQ multiplex PCR; TCRdb's copy keeps in-frame clones and lacks some. V and J calls and clone size are those listed in that table; D and trimming were worked out from the DNA. The sample yields about 210,000 clones, more than 70% seen once. The receptor comes from a man in his fifties with active or convalescent COVID-19. Sequenced input: peripheral blood. The V call is TRBV11-1, the J call TRBJ1-2; D not resolved. The CDR3 region has the DNA TGTGCCAGCAGCTTAGCGGGCTCTAACTATGGCTACACCTTC. Translation gives CASSLAGSNYGYTF.